A selection of T cell receptor beta chains follows, all from one sample in a study of identical twins. Via MiXCR, TCRdb re-called the 5' RACE reads, giving one row per CDR3 protein. The sample carries some 260,000 distinct CDR3 sequences, around 15% recorded once. The material sequenced was memory (CD45RO+) T cells sorted from blood. Receptors originate from a woman aged 18 to 35 in good health. Each CDR3 is given with its conserved first and last residue. A D gene is named only where the DNA matches it firmly. A clone size is listed for some rows: how often the clone was seen (once, few, many), or a class if it is expanded.

TRBV9	TRBD1	TRBJ1-1	.	CASNRQGAFNTEAFF	TGTGCCAGCAATCGACAGGGGGCTTTTAACACTGAAGCTTTCTTT
TRBV3-1	.	TRBJ2-7	.	CASSQDPVTKQYF	TGTGCCAGCAGCCAAGATCCAGTGACTAAGCAGTACTTC
TRBV4-1	TRBD2	TRBJ2-1	many	CASSQDGMGLASNEQFF	TGCGCCAGCAGCCAAGATGGTATGGGACTAGCTAGCAATGAGCAGTTCTTC
TRBV7-2	.	TRBJ2-7	.	CASSQGTPPYEQYF	TGTGCCAGCAGCCAGGGGACTCCCCCCTACGAGCAGTACTTC
TRBV11-2	.	TRBJ2-5	.	CASSYRSQETQYF	TGTGCCAGCAGCTACAGGTCCCAAGAGACCCAGTACTTC
TRBV20-1	.	TRBJ2-7	few	CSARKAMGYEQYF	TGCAGTGCTAGGAAGGCTATGGGCTACGAGCAGTACTTC
TRBV20-1	.	TRBJ1-2	few	CSARDHRNPAGGYTF	TGCAGTGCTAGAGATCATCGCAACCCGGCGGGTGGCTACACCTTC
TRBV20-1	TRBD1	TRBJ1-2	few	CSVSGTGALWGYTF	TGCAGTGTTTCAGGGACAGGGGCTCTCTGGGGCTACACCTTC
TRBV7-3	TRBD2	TRBJ2-2	few	CASTGIAGGELFF	TGTGCCAGCACTGGGATAGCGGGCGGGGAGCTGTTTTTT
TRBV20-1	.	TRBJ2-3	.	CSADPEGITDTQYF	TGCAGTGCCGACCCCGAGGGGATCACAGATACGCAGTATTTT
TRBV7-9	.	TRBJ1-1	.	CASVLDGGTEAFF	TGTGCCAGCGTCTTAGATGGGGGGACTGAAGCTTTCTTT
TRBV5-4	TRBD2	TRBJ2-1	few	CASSPQGLGGNEQFF	TGTGCCAGCAGCCCGCAGGGACTAGGGGGGAATGAGCAGTTCTTC
TRBV12-3/TRBV12-4	.	TRBJ2-7	few	CASSLGLGYEQYF	TGTGCCAGCAGTTTAGGCCTCGGCTACGAGCAGTACTTC
TRBV14	TRBD2	TRBJ2-5	few	CASSQNRGRPGETQYF	TGTGCCAGCAGCCAAAACCGCGGGAGGCCCGGAGAGACCCAGTACTTC
TRBV7-9	.	TRBJ2-1	many	CASSLGGEQFF	TGTGCCAGCAGCTTAGGCGGTGAGCAGTTCTTC
TRBV5-1	.	TRBJ2-5	.	CASSQQGQTQYF	TGCGCCAGCAGCCAGCAAGGACAGACCCAGTACTTC
TRBV10-3	.	TRBJ2-5	few	CAIRGKETQYF	TGTGCCATCAGGGGCAAAGAGACCCAGTACTTC
TRBV2	TRBD1	TRBJ2-1	.	CAGGDRAYNEQFF	TGTGCCGGAGGGGACAGGGCCTACAATGAGCAGTTCTTC
TRBV7-6	.	TRBJ2-1	few	CASSLVSDSYNEQFF	TGTGCCAGCAGCTTAGTTAGCGACTCCTACAATGAGCAGTTCTTC
TRBV7-9	TRBD2	TRBJ2-1	.	CASSLNGGAYQNEQFF	TGTGCCAGCAGCTTGAACGGGGGGGCCTACCAAAATGAGCAGTTCTTC
TRBV20-1	TRBD2	TRBJ2-7	few	CSAKSGGLYEQYF	TGCAGTGCTAAGAGCGGGGGTCTCTACGAGCAGTACTTC
TRBV20-1	.	TRBJ2-1	few	CSVGGRSLNEQFF	TGCAGTGTGGGGGGACGTTCCCTCAATGAGCAGTTCTTC
TRBV7-9	TRBD2	TRBJ2-1	few	CASRSLAERDKALQFF	TGTGCCAGCAGGTCTCTGGCAGAGCGGGATAAAGCGCTGCAGTTCTTC
TRBV6-4	.	TRBJ2-7	.	CASSLPAGLSYEQYF	TGTGCCAGCAGCCTGCCTGCGGGTCTCTCCTACGAGCAGTACTTC
TRBV5-6	.	TRBJ2-3	few	CASSLTGRRTDTQYF	TGTGCCAGCAGCTTGACGGGGCGACGCACAGATACGCAGTATTTT
TRBV5-1	.	TRBJ2-2	.	CASRSWQGPGELFF	TGCGCCAGCAGGTCCTGGCAGGGGCCCGGGGAGCTGTTTTTT
TRBV6-6	.	TRBJ1-1	.	CASHGNSEAFF	TGTGCCAGCCACGGGAACTCTGAAGCTTTCTTT
TRBV11-2	.	TRBJ1-2	.	CASSFGVGGNYGYTF	TGTGCCAGCAGCTTTGGAGTCGGGGGAAACTATGGCTACACCTTC